The 29 T cell receptor beta chains listed next were all sequenced from one sample in a study of CD8+ T cells in alopecia areata. Reverse transcribed after extraction, RNA yielded cDNA as the sequencing template. Method: immunoSEQ multiplex PCR; TCRdb's copy keeps in-frame clones and lacks some. The sample lists 150,000 or so clones, 50% to 75% seen once, with roughly 17% in the top ten. Stated treatment: oral pan-JAK inhibitor, 5-10 mg twice daily. Sequencing used CD4+ T cells sorted from blood, obtained at approximately week 60, from a patient treated with tofacitinib. The receptor set was obtained from a human donor with alopecia areata.

This clone was seen more than once but under ten times. The V call is TRBV11-2, the J call TRBJ1-6; TRBD1 might be the D (5 bases). The CDR3 has 16 amino acids. V dropped 5 bases and J dropped 0 bases, with 11 bases sitting between them. The germline CDR1 and CDR2 sequences are SGHAT and FQNNGV. The CDR3 region is CASSPPGFSYNSPLHF. For the CDR3, the DNA is TGTGCCAGCAGCCCCCCAGGGTTCTCCTATAATTCACCCCTCCACTTT. The complete variable domain, with remaining parts taken from reference TRBV11-2 and TRBJ1-6, reads EAGVAQSPRYKIIEKRQSVAFWCNPISGHATLYWYQQILGQGPKLLIQFQNNGVVDDSQLPKDRFSAERLKGVDSTLKIQPAKLEDSAVYLCASSPPGFSYNSPLHFGNGTRLTVT.

The rearrangement joins TRBV4-1 to TRBJ2-1; D gene unclear. Germline assignment: CDR1 MGHRA and CDR2 YSYEKL. Trimming shortened V by 6 bases and J by 0 bases, and 15 bases separated the two germline ends. This CDR3 spans 16 amino acids. This chain's CDR3 is CASSPPQWDSYNEQFF. CDR3 coding DNA: TGCGCCAGCAGTCCACCGCAGTGGGACTCCTACAATGAGCAGTTCTTC.

CDR3 sequence (DNA): TGTGCCAGCAGCGCCAGACAGGTTACCTACGAGCAGTACTTC. Its translation is CASSARQVTYEQYF. This sequence joins TRBV7-2 and TRBJ2-7; TRBD1 is a possible D gene (6 bases). CDR1 is SGHTA, CDR2 FQGNSA, per germline. This CDR3 has 14 residues. Trimming removed 5 bases at V and 2 bases at J, with 13 bases between.

This clone was observed a handful of times. J is TRBJ2-3 and V is TRBV6-6; weak D call: TRBD2 (6 bases). Looked up from germline, CDR1 is MNHNY and CDR2 is SVGAGI (reference sequence). V was cut by 4 bases and J by 8 bases, with 10 bases left in between. CDR3 length: 12 amino acids. The CDR3 sequence: CASSWREGTQYF. For the CDR3, the DNA is TGTGCCAGCAGTTGGAGGGAAGGTACGCAGTATTTT.

The chain combines TRBV5-6 with TRBJ1-2; D gene ambiguous. Germline loops: CDR1 SGHDT, CDR2 YYEEEE. V was clipped by 1 base and J by 2 bases, with 12 bases between them. The CDR3 has 15 residues. This chain's CDR3 is CASSLWMADNYGYTF. The CDR3 DNA follows: TGTGCCAGCAGCTTGTGGATGGCGGACAACTATGGCTACACCTTC.

The chain links TRBV6-6 to TRBJ2-1; D perhaps matches TRBD1 (6 bases). The CDR3 spans 15 residues. V was pared by 11 bases and J by 8 bases, with 25 bases between. Germline V CDR1 and CDR2: MNHNY, SVGAGI (reference sequence). CDR3 coding DNA: TGTGCCCTAATAAACAACAGGGCCCGAGGCGATGAGCAGTTCTTC. Amino acid sequence: CALINNRARGDEQFF.

There are a few counts of this clone. The chain has TRBV6-6 and TRBJ2-3, with a possible D match to TRBD2 (7 bases). Germline values: CDR1 MNHNY, CDR2 SVGAGI (reference sequence). The V and J ends lost 0 bases and 2 bases respectively, with 12 bases between them. The CDR3 length is 16 residues. CDR3 loop: CASSYSRGGSTDTQYF. The CDR3 DNA sequence: TGTGCCAGCAGTTACTCTAGGGGGGGGTCCACAGATACGCAGTATTTT.

To note about this clone: The same CDR3 arises from other DNA sequences in this sample as well. The CDR3: CASSPEQETQYF. DNA for the CDR3: TGTGCCAGCTCACCAGAACAAGAGACCCAGTACTTC. The V gene is TRBV18, the J gene TRBJ2-5; D not resolved. Trimming took 2 bases from V and 2 from J, leaving 3 bases between them. This CDR3 spans 12 amino acids. Germline V gene lookup returns CDR1 KGHSH and CDR2 LQKENI.

The chain employs TRBV5-6 and TRBJ1-2; D is ambiguous. The V and J ends lost 0 bases and 8 bases respectively, with 11 bases between them. Germline V CDR1 and CDR2: SGHDT, YYEEEE. The CDR3 is 13 residues long. The CDR3 nucleotides are TGTGCCAGCAGCTTGGCCGATGCGGGCGGCTACACCTTC. Protein sequence: CASSLADAGGYTF.

V is TRBV2 and J is TRBJ2-5, with D possibly being TRBD2 (6 bases). Germline CDR1 is SNHLY and CDR2 is FYNNEI. This CDR3 is built from 15 residues. V was clipped by 0 bases and J by 1 base, with 9 bases between them. The CDR3 sequence is CASSEARGTQETQYF. CDR3 nucleotide sequence: TGTGCCAGCAGTGAAGCACGCGGGACCCAAGAGACCCAGTACTTC.

The chain employs TRBV29-1 and TRBJ1-4, with 8 bases identical to TRBD1. After removal of 6 bases from V and 7 bases from J, the junction contained 7 bases not matched to a gene. Germline CDR1 and CDR2: SQVTM and ANQGSEA. This CDR3 is built from 13 residues. CDR3 sequence (DNA): TGCAGCGTCACTCAGGGGGCCAGTGAAAAACTGTTTTTT. Translated: CSVTQGASEKLFF.

The CDR3 region is CASSLVPSVVETQYF. The CDR3 nucleotides read TGCGCCAGCAGCTTGGTACCTAGCGTTGTGGAGACCCAGTACTTC. J is TRBJ2-5 and V is TRBV5-1; D is perhaps TRBD2 (6 bases). Trimming left V 0 bases short and J 5 bases short, with 14 bases between. From germline, CDR1 is SGHRS and CDR2 YFSETQ. The CDR3 sequence is 15 residues long.

The V call is TRBV19, the J call TRBJ2-6; D ambiguous. V was clipped by 4 bases and J by 0 bases, with 13 bases between them. This CDR3 contains 17 residues. Germline V lookup: CDR1 LNHDA, CDR2 SQIVND (reference sequence). The CDR3, as DNA: TGTGCCAGTAGTACCGTCCTGACCCACTCTGGGGCCAACGTCCTGACTTTC. Protein sequence: CASSTVLTHSGANVLTF.

The chain uses TRBV5-1 and TRBJ2-1; the match to TRBD2 covers 15 bases. J was trimmed by 2 bases and V by 4 bases; bases with no gene match: 4. CDR3 length: 17 residues. The germline V gene has CDR1 SGHRS and CDR2 YFSETQ. In nucleotides, the CDR3 is TGCGCCAGCAGCCCCGGACTAGCGGGGGGGACCTACAATGAGCAGTTCTTC. It specifies CASSPGLAGGTYNEQFF.

The chain joins TRBV11-2 to TRBJ2-5; TRBD2 matches at 7 bases. The CDR3 extends over 14 amino acids. Germline CDR1 SGHAT, CDR2 FQNNGV. J was trimmed by 5 bases and V by 4 bases; bases with no gene match: 7. CDR3 DNA sequence: TGTGCCAGCAGCTCGGGACTATCTGGCGAGACCCAGTACTTC. Translation: CASSSGLSGETQYF.

The V and J genes are TRBV29-1 and TRBJ1-1; tentatively, D is TRBD1 (6 bases). The CDR3 totals 14 residues. Per germline, CDR1 SQVTM and CDR2 ANQGSEA. Trimming cost V 7 bases and J 8 bases, with 23 bases left between them. This chain's CDR3 is CSANTGHTTNEAFF. The CDR3 region has the DNA TGCAGCGCAAACACGGGACACACAACAAACGAAGCTTTCTTT.

V is TRBV4-1 and J is TRBJ2-7; TRBD1 matches 9 bases. Germline CDR1 MGHRA, CDR2 YSYEKL. Unmatched junction bases numbered 6, after V lost 3 bases and J lost 3 bases. The CDR3 runs to 15 residues. The CDR3 DNA reads TGCGCCAGCAGCCATATCGGACAGGGGAACTACGAGCAGTACTTC. This codes for CASSHIGQGNYEQYF.

The chain couples TRBV29-1 to TRBJ1-2; 7 bases map to TRBD1. CDR3 size: 13 residues. CDR1 and CDR2 from the germline V gene are SQVTM and ANQGSEA. V was clipped by 6 bases and J by 6 bases; unmatched bases: 10. The CDR3 sequence is CSVLHDRVNGYTF. The CDR3 DNA reads TGCAGCGTCCTCCACGACAGGGTGAATGGCTACACCTTC.

The CDR3 reads CASSLDDNYGYTF. CDR3 sequence (DNA): TGCGCCAGCAGCTTGGACGATAACTATGGCTACACCTTC. This chain joins TRBV5-1 and TRBJ1-2; D remains ambiguous. Trimming stripped 0 bases from V and 1 base from J, with 4 bases between. The V gene's germline CDR1 is SGHRS and CDR2 YFSETQ. The CDR3 covers 13 residues.

This clone was counted a single time. The chain combines TRBV5-1 with TRBJ2-3; 11 positions agree with TRBD2. The CDR3 is 15 residues long. Trimming took 2 bases from V and 4 from J; bases not matched to a gene: 3. Germline loops: CDR1 SGHRS, CDR2 YFSETQ. The CDR3 sequence: CASSFHSGGADTQYF. The CDR3 DNA sequence: TGCGCCAGCAGCTTCCATAGCGGGGGGGCAGATACGCAGTATTTT. Variable domain in full (rest from reference TRBV5-1 and TRBJ2-3): KAGVTQTPRYLIKTRGQQVTLSCSPISGHRSVSWYQQTPGQGLQFLFEYFSETQRNKGNFPGRFSGRQFSNSRSEMNVSTLELGDSALYLCASSFHSGGADTQYFGPGTRLTVL.

A few counts support this clone. V usage is TRBV2 and J usage is TRBJ2-5; perhaps TRBD2 as D (6 bases). This CDR3 is built from 12 residues. Germline V gene data show CDR1 as SNHLY and CDR2 as FYNNEI. Trimming removed 6 bases at V and 2 bases at J, with 7 bases between. Written as DNA, the CDR3 is TGTGCCAGCAGGCGGGATCAAGAGACCCAGTACTTC. Protein product: CASRRDQETQYF.

V is TRBV2 and J is TRBJ2-7, with a weak D call TRBD1 (6 bases). This CDR3 spans 15 amino acids. Per germline, CDR1 SNHLY and CDR2 FYNNEI. Trimming cost V 10 bases and J 2 bases, with 21 bases left between them. CDR3 nucleotides: TGTGCCACCTTTAAGGACAGCCCGAGAGCCTACGAGCAGTACTTC. It is translated as CATFKDSPRAYEQYF.

V is TRBV4-1 and J is TRBJ2-2; 8 nucleotides match TRBD1. Germline CDR1 is MGHRA and CDR2 is YSYEKL. CDR3 length equals 16 residues. The trim removed 4 bases at V and 2 bases at J, leaving 6 bases unmatched. This CDR3 reads CASSPSDRANTGELFF. CDR3 DNA sequence: TGCGCCAGCAGCCCTTCGGACAGGGCTAACACCGGGGAGCTGTTTTTT.

The V gene is TRBV29-1, the J gene TRBJ2-3; 11 bases map to TRBD1. The ends lost 2 bases at V and 6 bases at J; junction bases unmatched: 7. Per germline, CDR1 SQVTM and CDR2 ANQGSEA. The CDR3 is 15 residues long. The CDR3 is CSVEFGTGGVDTQYF. The CDR3 coding sequence is TGCAGCGTTGAATTCGGGACAGGGGGGGTGGATACGCAGTATTTT.

The V call is TRBV11-2, the J call TRBJ1-2; D remains ambiguous. V dropped 5 bases and J dropped 5 bases, with 6 bases sitting between them. CDR1 and CDR2 (germline): SGHAT, FQNNGV. The CDR3 is 11 residues long. CDR3 in DNA: TGTGCCAGCAGCCACCAATATGGCTACACCTTC. Residues: CASSHQYGYTF.

As to this clone: A read error may produce the germline difference seen at one junction end. The chain uses TRBV30 and TRBJ2-2; TRBD2 is a possible D gene (5 bases). There are 13 residues in the CDR3. Germline CDR1 GTSNPN, CDR2 SVGIG (reference sequence). CDR3 region: CAWSVLAPGEPFF. The DNA of the CDR3 is TGTGCCTGGAGTGTGCTGGCTCCCGGGGAGCCGTTTTTT.

This chain links TRBV30 with TRBJ1-1; no clear D gene. Germline values: CDR1 GTSNPN, CDR2 SVGIG (reference sequence). CDR3 length: 13 residues. V lost 5 bases, J lost 2 bases, and 12 bases lay in between. The DNA of the CDR3 is TGTGCCTGGGCCTGGGAGGGAAACACTGAAGCTTTCTTT. Its translation is CAWAWEGNTEAFF.

This clone showed up just a few times. The same CDR3 arises from other DNA sequences in this sample as well. The CDR3 sequence: CSVGQPSYEQYF. In nucleotides, the CDR3 is TGCAGCGTTGGACAGCCCTCCTACGAGCAGTACTTC. This chain connects TRBV29-1 to TRBJ2-7, with D tentatively TRBD1 (5 bases). Germline V gene sequence: CDR1 SQVTM, CDR2 ANQGSEA. V was trimmed by 4 bases and J by 0 bases, leaving 7 bases between them. The CDR3 spans 12 residues.

The chain recombines TRBV5-6 with TRBJ1-5; D is possibly TRBD1 (5 bases). Looked up from germline, CDR1 is SGHDT and CDR2 is YYEEEE. V was cut by 4 bases and J by 4 bases, with 9 bases left in between. The CDR3 length is 13 residues. The DNA of the CDR3 is TGTGCCAGCAGCCGGGACCGAAATCAGCCCCAGCATTTT. Amino acids: CASSRDRNQPQHF.